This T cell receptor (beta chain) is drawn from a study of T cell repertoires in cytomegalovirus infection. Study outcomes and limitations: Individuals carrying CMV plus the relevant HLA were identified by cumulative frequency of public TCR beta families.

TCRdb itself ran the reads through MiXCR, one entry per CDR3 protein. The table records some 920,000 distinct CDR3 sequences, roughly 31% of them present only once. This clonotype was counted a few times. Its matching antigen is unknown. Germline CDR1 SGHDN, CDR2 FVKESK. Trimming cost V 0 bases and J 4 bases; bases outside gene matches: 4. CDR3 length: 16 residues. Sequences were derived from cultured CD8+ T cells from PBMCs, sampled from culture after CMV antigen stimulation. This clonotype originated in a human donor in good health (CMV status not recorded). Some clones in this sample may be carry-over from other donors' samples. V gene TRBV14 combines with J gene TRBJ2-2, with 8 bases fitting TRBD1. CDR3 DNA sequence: TGTGCCAGCAGCCAAGATCTCACAGGGGGCACCGGGGAGCTGTTTTTT. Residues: CASSQDLTGGTGELFF.